Reported below is one T cell receptor (beta chain). TCRdb's table, derived via immunoSEQ multiplex PCR, lists solely in-frame clones and lacks some. The repertoire consists of roughly 230,000 clones, with about 83% occurring once and the leading ten covering 7.4%. The CDR3 loop spans 13 amino acids. Germline CDR1 and CDR2: SGHRS and YFSETQ. The V end lost 4 bases, the J end lost 10 bases, and 17 bases lay between the germline ends. This entry is derived from a study of blood T cell repertoires in COVID-19. Sequencing was carried out using peripheral blood. The chain joins TRBV5-1 to TRBJ1-2; tentatively, D is TRBD1 (6 bases). The sequence derives from a woman aged 45-59 years with acute or convalescent COVID-19. The CDR3 spells CASSPPDRQFYTF. The CDR3 coding sequence is TGCGCCAGCAGCCCTCCGGACAGACAATTCTACACCTTC.